This passage covers 24 T cell receptor beta chains from one sample sequenced in a study of beta chain features in type 1 diabetes. Overall study findings and caveats: Shorter TCRB CDR3s, moderately but significantly so, were found in Type 1 diabetes patients in all four CD4+ subsets.

Expressed TCRB transcripts got sequenced, as all isolated RNA was reverse transcribed. The repertoire was sequenced with immunoSEQ multiplex PCR; TCRdb's copy has only in-frame clones and lacks some. The sample yields about 370,000 clones, 8.5% to 10% seen once. No cognate antigen is known for these TCRs. Sequenced sample: central memory CD4+ T cells from blood. The receptors stem from a man under 40 with type 1 diabetes.

V gene TRBV6-5 combines with J gene TRBJ1-5; D gene ambiguous. In germline, CDR1 is MNHEY, CDR2 SVGAGI. V dropped 6 bases and J dropped 5 bases, with 17 bases sitting between them. CDR3 length: 15 residues. CDR3 residues: CASRGPGEKYQPQHF. The DNA for the CDR3 is TGTGCCAGCAGAGGGCCTGGCGAGAAGTATCAGCCCCAGCATTTT.

This clone was picked up many times. The chain joins TRBV7-9 to TRBJ1-5, with a weak D call TRBD1 (5 bases). V lost 0 bases, J lost 7 bases, and 19 bases lay in between. Germline V gene data show CDR1 as SEHNR and CDR2 as FQNEAQ (reference sequence). There are 17 residues in the CDR3. The CDR3 loop is CASSLALMGGLNQPQHF. The CDR3 DNA sequence: TGTGCCAGCAGCTTAGCGCTAATGGGGGGATTGAACCAGCCCCAGCATTTT.

This clone has just a few counts. The V and J genes are TRBV11-3 and TRBJ2-5; 9 nucleotides match TRBD1. The CDR3 is made up of 15 amino acids. Germline V CDR1 and CDR2: SGHNT, YENEEA. The V gene end was trimmed by 4 bases and the J gene end by 4 bases; junction bases not matched to a gene: 7. CDR3 sequence: CASSSSGQGIETQYF. The CDR3 DNA reads as TGTGCCAGCAGCTCAAGCGGACAGGGGATAGAGACCCAGTACTTC.

This clone has a handful of counts. The sample holds other DNA sequences that translate to the same CDR3. This chain links TRBV5-4 with TRBJ1-2; no firm D call. The CDR3 has 14 residues. Germline V CDR1 and CDR2: SGHNT, YYREEE (reference sequence). Between the trimmed V and J ends, which lost 0 bases and 4 bases, there was a span of 10 bases. The CDR3 sequence: CASSLGTGSYGYTF. CDR3 DNA: TGTGCCAGCAGCTTGGGGACCGGGAGCTATGGCTACACCTTC.

There are a few counts of this clone. The CDR3 loop is CATRTGEENEQFF. In DNA, the CDR3 is TGTGCCACCCGGACAGGGGAGGAGAATGAGCAGTTCTTC. The rearrangement uses TRBV19 and TRBJ2-1, with 9 bases matching TRBD1. The CDR3 is 13 residues long. The trim removed 10 bases at V and 7 bases at J, leaving 8 bases unmatched. Germline CDR1 reads LNHDA; CDR2 reads SQIVND (reference sequence). The entire variable domain, with the rest obtained from reference TRBV19 and TRBJ2-1, is as follows: DGGITQSPKYLFRKEGQNVTLSCEQNLNHDAMYWYRQDPGQGLRLIYYSQIVNDFQKGDIAEGYSVSREKKESFPLTVTSAQKNPTAFYLCATRTGEENEQFFGPGTRLTVL.

V and J are TRBV23-1 and TRBJ2-2, with 13 bases matching TRBD2. TRBV23-1 qualifies as an ORF whose function is uncertain. The CDR3 runs to 17 residues. The trim removed 6 bases at V and 7 bases at J, leaving 11 bases unmatched. The CDR3 coding sequence is TGCGCCAGCAGCTTTCGAACTAGCGGGAGGGCCATCGGGGAGCTGTTTTTT. Translated, it gives CASSFRTSGRAIGELFF.

This clone was observed a handful of times. This chain connects TRBV18 to TRBJ1-1; possible D gene TRBD1, 6 bases. V gave up 0 bases and J gave up 3 bases, with 14 bases separating them. This CDR3 is built from 16 residues. Germline lookup yields CDR1 KGHSH and CDR2 LQKENI. In nucleotides, the CDR3 is TGTGCCAGCTCACCACCGCAGGGGCGTAAGGACACTGAAGCTTTCTTT. Residues: CASSPPQGRKDTEAFF.

This clone occurred a few times. The gene calls are TRBV6-5 and TRBJ2-1, with 7 bases lining up with TRBD2. From germline, CDR1 is MNHEY and CDR2 SVGAGI. V trimming: 7 bases; J trimming: 5 bases; junction bases outside the gene matches: 5. There are 13 residues in the CDR3. The CDR3 DNA reads as TGTGCCAGCATCCAGCGGGGAAACAATGAGCAGTTCTTC. This encodes CASIQRGNNEQFF.

This clone turned up a few times. V is TRBV28 and J is TRBJ1-1; 7 bases are a match to TRBD1. Trimming cost V 6 bases and J 1 base; bases outside gene matches: 2. The germline gives CDR1 MDHEN, CDR2 SYDVKM. The CDR3 totals 13 residues. CDR3 sequence: CASRRQGNTEAFF. The CDR3 nucleotides read TGTGCCAGCAGGCGACAGGGGAACACTGAAGCTTTCTTT.

The chain recombines TRBV7-9 with TRBJ1-6; D unresolved. The V gene's germline CDR1 is SEHNR and CDR2 FQNEAQ (reference sequence). V lost 2 bases and J lost 10, with 9 bases in between. The CDR3 is 13 residues long. In DNA, the CDR3 is TGTGCCAGCAGCTTACTGCAGGAATCACCCCTCCACTTT. Translated, it gives CASSLLQESPLHF.

This clone was picked up a small number of times. This chain links TRBV27 with TRBJ2-1, with 8 bases identical to TRBD2. Germline CDR1 and CDR2: MNHEY and SMNVEV (reference sequence). This CDR3 comprises 14 residues. V lost 8 bases, J lost 8 bases, and 11 bases stayed unmatched. The CDR3: CASAREGRDDEQFF. DNA of the CDR3: TGTGCCAGCGCACGGGAGGGTAGGGACGATGAGCAGTTCTTC.

This clone was observed a few times. V is TRBV5-1 and J is TRBJ2-3, with TRBD1 as a possible D gene (5 bases). Per the germline V gene, CDR1 is SGHRS and CDR2 is YFSETQ. The CDR3 sequence is 14 residues long. V was shortened by 3 bases and J by 2 bases, with 10 bases between the two germline ends. CDR3 bases: TGCGCCAGCAGCTACGGCAGGGTCACAGATACGCAGTATTTT. It encodes CASSYGRVTDTQYF. Looking up the rest from reference TRBV5-1 and TRBJ2-3 gives the full variable domain: KAGVTQTPRYLIKTRGQQVTLSCSPISGHRSVSWYQQTPGQGLQFLFEYFSETQRNKGNFPGRFSGRQFSNSRSEMNVSTLELGDSALYLCASSYGRVTDTQYFGPGTRLTVL.

The table lists this clone with a few counts. The chain combines TRBV10-3 with TRBJ2-1; D is possibly TRBD2 (7 bases). The CDR3 is made up of 15 amino acids. CDR1 and CDR2 from the germline V gene are ENHRY and SYGVKD. The ends were cut back, 0 bases at V and 7 bases at J, with 13 bases in the middle. The CDR3: CAISESVGGGNEQFF. In nucleotides, the CDR3 is TGTGCCATCAGTGAGTCGGTGGGAGGGGGAAATGAGCAGTTCTTC.

Many counts were recorded for this clone. The chain combines TRBV6-6 with TRBJ1-4; TRBD1 matches at 8 bases. Germline V lookup: CDR1 MNHNY, CDR2 SVGAGI (reference sequence). V shed 6 bases, J shed 8 bases, and the junction held 5 bases outside the gene matches. The CDR3 contains 13 residues. The CDR3 DNA is TGTGCCAGCAGCCCAGGGGGCGAGGAAAAACTGTTTTTT. Its translation is CASSPGGEEKLFF.

CDR3: CASSSSSTYGYTF. The DNA of the CDR3 is TGTGCCAGCAGCTCTAGTTCAACCTATGGCTACACCTTC. V usage is TRBV5-4 and J usage is TRBJ1-2, with no clear D. Between the trimmed V and J ends, which lost 3 bases and 4 bases, there was a span of 10 bases. CDR3 length: 13 amino acids. CDR1 SGHNT and CDR2 YYREEE come from the germline V gene (reference sequence). The variable domain in full, with the rest retrieved from reference TRBV5-4 and TRBJ1-2, is ETGVTQSPTHLIKTRGQQVTLRCSSQSGHNTVSWYQQALGQGPQFIFQYYREEENGRGNFPPRFSGLQFPNYSSELNVNALELDDSALYLCASSSSSTYGYTFGSGTRLTVV.

This clone turned up a few times. The chain is built from TRBV5-6 and TRBJ1-5; D unclear. The CDR3 is made up of 14 amino acids. Germline-derived CDR1 and CDR2 are SGHDT and YYEEEE. Trimming cost V 4 bases and J 7 bases, with 15 bases left between them. The CDR3 loop is CASSRRTQEQPQHF. CDR3 nucleotides: TGTGCCAGCAGCCGACGGACTCAGGAACAGCCCCAGCATTTT.

The chain carries TRBV28 and TRBJ2-1; D ambiguous. Germline CDR1 and CDR2: MDHEN and SYDVKM. The ends were cut back, 11 bases at V and 1 base at J, with 12 bases in the middle. This CDR3 spans 13 amino acids. The CDR3 here is CAEAHPSYNEQFF. The CDR3 bases are TGTGCCGAAGCTCATCCATCCTACAATGAGCAGTTCTTC. The full variable domain, completed using reference TRBV28 and TRBJ2-1, is DVKVTQSSRYLVKRTGEKVFLECVQDMDHENMFWYRQDPGLGLRLIYFSYDVKMKEKGDIPEGYSVSREKKERFSLILESASTNQTSMYLCAEAHPSYNEQFFGPGTRLTVL.

Only a few counts were recorded for this clone. The chain couples TRBV2 to TRBJ1-1; D remains ambiguous. Germline CDR1 SNHLY, CDR2 FYNNEI. This CDR3 is 11 amino acids long. The germline V and J ends were trimmed by 5 bases and 8 bases, with 9 bases remaining between them. The CDR3 is CASSSTSEAFF. The DNA of the CDR3 is TGTGCCAGCAGTTCAACATCCGAAGCTTTCTTT.

A few counts support this clone. V is TRBV7-2 and J is TRBJ2-3, with 12 bases fitting TRBD2. The V gene end was trimmed by 5 bases and the J gene end by 6 bases; junction bases not matched to a gene: 9. Germline V gives CDR1 SGHTA, CDR2 FQGNSA. The length of the CDR3 is 16 residues. The CDR3 sequence: CASSLGPLAGGDTQYF. DNA of the CDR3: TGTGCCAGCAGCCTCGGTCCCCTAGCGGGAGGGGATACGCAGTATTTT.

This clone was observed at least ten times. The gene calls are TRBV4-1 and TRBJ2-4, with 7 bases aligning to TRBD2. J was trimmed by 9 bases and V by 0 bases; bases with no gene match: 8. CDR3 length: 15 amino acids. The germline V gene has CDR1 MGHRA and CDR2 YSYEKL. The CDR3 loop reads CASSQEGREYRIQYF. The CDR3 nucleotides are TGCGCCAGCAGCCAAGAAGGGCGGGAGTATCGCATTCAGTACTTC.

A few counts support this clone. The sample contains more than one DNA sequence encoding this CDR3. The chain joins TRBV19 to TRBJ2-5, with unresolved D. CDR3 length: 14 residues. CDR1 is LNHDA and CDR2 is SQIVND in the germline V gene (reference sequence). The V end lost 2 bases, the J end lost 0 bases, and 7 bases lay between the germline ends. The CDR3, as DNA: TGTGCCAGTAGTATAAGAGGAAACCAAGAGACCCAGTACTTC. Amino acid sequence: CASSIRGNQETQYF.

This sequence joins TRBV28 and TRBJ1-6; perhaps TRBD1 as D (6 bases). The CDR3 has 13 amino acids. The V gene's germline CDR1 is MDHEN and CDR2 SYDVKM. V shed 6 bases and J shed 7 bases, with 10 bases lying between them. The CDR3 loop reads CASRQGTNSPLHF. CDR3 DNA: TGTGCCAGCAGGCAGGGGACAAATTCACCCCTCCACTTT.

Only a few counts were recorded for this clone. The CDR3 here is CTSSPEGRDKPSSTDTQYF. The CDR3 nucleotides are TGCACCAGCAGCCCAGAGGGCCGGGACAAACCCTCTAGCACAGATACGCAGTATTTT. The chain recombines TRBV1 with TRBJ2-3; no check of the table's D call, TRBD1, against the DNA was made. TRBV1 is an annotated pseudogene. The CDR3 spans 19 residues.

The chain recombines TRBV7-9 with TRBJ2-1; 7 bases align to TRBD1. Germline V gene sequence: CDR1 SEHNR, CDR2 FQNEAQ (reference sequence). V was pared by 5 bases and J by 6 bases, with 10 bases of the junction left unmatched. The CDR3 is made up of 15 amino acids. The CDR3 sequence is CASSIAGTVSNEQFF. The CDR3 bases are TGTGCCAGCAGCATCGCCGGGACAGTGTCCAATGAGCAGTTCTTC.